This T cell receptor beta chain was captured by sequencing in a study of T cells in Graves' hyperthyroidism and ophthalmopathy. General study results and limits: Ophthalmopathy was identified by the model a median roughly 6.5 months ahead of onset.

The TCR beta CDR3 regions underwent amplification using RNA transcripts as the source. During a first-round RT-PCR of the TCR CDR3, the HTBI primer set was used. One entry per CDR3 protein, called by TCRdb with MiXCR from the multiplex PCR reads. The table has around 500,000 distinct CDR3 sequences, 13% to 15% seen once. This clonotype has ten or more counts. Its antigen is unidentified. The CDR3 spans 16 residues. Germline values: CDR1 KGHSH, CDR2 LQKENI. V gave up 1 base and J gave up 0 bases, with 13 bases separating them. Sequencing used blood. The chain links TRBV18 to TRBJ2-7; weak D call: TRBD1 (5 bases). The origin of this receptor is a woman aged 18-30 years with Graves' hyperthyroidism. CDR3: CASSPRGSLSSYEQYV. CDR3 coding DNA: TGTGCCAGCTCACCACGGGGCAGTTTAAGCTCCTACGAGCAGTACGTC.